A selection of T cell receptor beta chains follows, all from one sample in a study of shared clonotypes between healthy human individuals. The table came from immunoSEQ multiplex PCR; TCRdb's copy has only in-frame clones and leaves some out. The sample comprises more than 1,200,000 clones, 98% of which are singletons, and roughly 0.36% rests with the top ten. The sample consisted of naive CD4+ T cells sorted from blood. Receptors were obtained from a man in his thirties or forties in good health. Each CDR3 is given with its conserved first and last residue. D genes are given only for firm matches.

j_call v_call d_call cdr3_aa cdr3_nt
TRBJ2-3 TRBV30 TRBD1 CAWSRDRRGLTDTQYF TGTGCCTGGAGCAGGGACAGGAGGGGGTTGACAGATACGCAGTATTTT
TRBJ2-4 TRBV20-1 - CSAVGKNIQYF TGCAGTGCTGTCGGCAAAAACATTCAGTACTTC
TRBJ1-5 TRBV19 - CASSISRGVGNQPQHF TGTGCCAGTAGTATTTCGAGGGGGGTGGGCAATCAGCCCCAGCATTTT
TRBJ1-1 TRBV7-9 - CASSKARAQGHTEAFF TGTGCCAGCAGCAAAGCCCGGGCACAGGGCCACACTGAAGCTTTCTTT
TRBJ2-5 TRBV5-1 - CASSLRGKAAETQYF TGCGCCAGCAGCTTGAGGGGGAAGGCGGCGGAGACCCAGTACTTC
TRBJ1-5 TRBV7-9 - CASSNTGSNQPQHF TGTGCCAGCAGCAATACAGGGAGCAATCAGCCCCAGCATTTT
TRBJ1-4 TRBV6-5 - CASRKGPSLEKLFF TGTGCCAGCAGAAAAGGACCCTCCCTGGAAAAACTGTTTTTT
TRBJ2-2 TRBV28 TRBD1 CASRTTGGNTGELFF TGTGCCAGCAGGACAACAGGGGGTAACACCGGGGAGCTGTTTTTT
TRBJ1-5 TRBV6-6 TRBD1 CASSSTGGNQPQHF TGTGCCAGCAGCTCTACAGGGGGCAATCAGCCCCAGCATTTT
TRBJ2-7 TRBV29-1 TRBD2 CSAGTSYEQYF TGCAGCGCCGGGACTAGCTACGAGCAGTACTTC
TRBJ2-2 TRBV7-9 - CASSSLVPRATGELFF TGTGCCAGCAGCTCCTTAGTTCCCAGGGCCACCGGGGAGCTGTTTTTT